The 3 T cell receptor beta chains in this list originate from one sample, sequenced in a study of CD4 T cells in relation to SARS-CoV-2 and coronaviruses. Only in-frame clones appear in the TCRdb table, and some are missing; sequencing was by immunoSEQ multiplex PCR. The sample records some 30,000 clones, roughly 76% being singletons. Their cognate antigens are unknown. Source material: memory CD4+ T cells from PBMCs, cultured in vitro. These receptors were collected from an adult with COVID-19.

The chain joins TRBV5-1 to TRBJ2-5; 14 positions match TRBD2. The germline gives CDR1 SGHRS, CDR2 YFSETQ. Germline trimming cut 4 bases from V and 4 bases from J; bases unmatched to any gene: 6. This CDR3 has 16 residues. Written as DNA, the CDR3 is TGCGCCAGCAGCCCGAGCGGACTAGCGGGAGGAGAGACCCAGTACTTC. Translated, it gives CASSPSGLAGGETQYF.

The chain couples TRBV9 to TRBJ2-7, with a tentative D call TRBD1 (6 bases). The CDR3 is 16 residues long. Trimming shortened V by 3 bases and J by 4 bases, and 20 bases separated the two germline ends. Per the germline V gene, CDR1 is SGDLS and CDR2 is YYNGEE. DNA of the CDR3: TGTGCCAGCAGCGCACGTGAAGGGACCAGGGGATACGAGCAGTACTTC. Translating it yields CASSAREGTRGYEQYF.

The rearrangement uses TRBV18 and TRBJ2-1, with D unclear. Trimming pared 3 bases from V and 5 bases from J, leaving 11 bases between. CDR1 is KGHSH and CDR2 is LQKENI in the germline V gene. This CDR3 contains 14 residues. CDR3 nucleotides: TGTGCCAGCTCACCCCGACACCCCAACAATGAGCAGTTCTTC. It yields the protein CASSPRHPNNEQFF.